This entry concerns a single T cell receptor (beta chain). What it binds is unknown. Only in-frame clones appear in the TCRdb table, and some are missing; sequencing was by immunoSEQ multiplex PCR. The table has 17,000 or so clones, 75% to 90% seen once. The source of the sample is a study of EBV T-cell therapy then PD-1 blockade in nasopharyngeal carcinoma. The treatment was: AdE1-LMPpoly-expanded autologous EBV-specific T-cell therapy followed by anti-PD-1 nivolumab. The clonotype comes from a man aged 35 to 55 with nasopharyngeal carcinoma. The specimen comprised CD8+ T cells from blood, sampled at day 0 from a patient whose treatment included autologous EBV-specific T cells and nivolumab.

DNA of the CDR3: TGTGCCAGCAGTCCATCAGGGGGGAACACTGAAGCTTTCTTT. Encoded protein: CASSPSGGNTEAFF. The rearrangement joins TRBV7-3 to TRBJ1-1, with 7 bases that match TRBD1. V trimming: 6 bases; J trimming: 1 base; junction bases outside the gene matches: 5. The CDR3 extends over 14 amino acids. Looked up from germline, CDR1 is SGHTA and CDR2 is FQGTGA. Combining the CDR3 with reference TRBV7-3 and TRBJ1-1 gives the whole variable domain GAGVSQTPSNKVTEKGKYVELRCDPISGHTALYWYRQSLGQGPEFLIYFQGTGAADDSGLPNDRFFAVRPEGSVSTLKIQRTERGDSAVYLCASSPSGGNTEAFFGQGTRLTVV.